This T cell receptor beta chain was sequenced for a study of cytomegalovirus exposure and HLA in healthy donors. Background on the study: Findings of an earlier analysis included 90 million to 120 million unique TCR beta sequences from about 180 million T cells.

The CDR3 extends over 14 amino acids. Germline-derived CDR1 and CDR2 are GTSNPN and SVGIG (reference sequence). The germline V and J ends were trimmed by 0 bases and 3 bases, with 11 bases remaining between them. Regarding the study as a whole: Analysis performed later showed TCR beta chains linked to HLA being more clonally expanded than equally common others. HLA restriction was apparent for most CMV-associated TCR beta chains in a later analysis. In a later analysis, HLA-C alleles had the fewest associated TCRs, DRB1 alleles the most.

A note on this clone: What it recognizes is unknown.

This PCR relied on a set of 60 Vbeta primers and 13 Jbeta primers. Measured with immunoSEQ multiplex PCR; TCRdb has only the in-frame clones, and not every one. This table has some 100,000 clones, 75% to 85% appearing once. The sequenced sample consisted of PBMCs. This chain joins TRBV30 and TRBJ1-2; no firm D call. The TCR sequence derives from a female donor in good health and CMV-seropositive. This CDR3 is CAWSVRQEYYGYTF. In DNA form, the CDR3 reads TGTGCCTGGAGTGTACGCCAGGAATACTATGGCTACACCTTC.